This TCR beta chain was identified in a study of T cell responses to AZD1222 COVID-19 vaccine. Study-level findings and limits: Baseline antibody screening turned up just six or seven seropositive AZD1222 recipients. Clonal diversity was possibly underestimated, and white British individuals and females predominated among donors.

With respect to this clone: Antigen: not known.

Method: immunoSEQ multiplex PCR; TCRdb's copy keeps in-frame clones and lacks some. Altogether roughly 120,000 clones are present, just over 85% being singletons, with the ten largest covering around 12%. The sequencing here drew on peripheral blood, taken on day 0 of AZD1222 vaccination. This clonotype was sampled from an adult in good health.

This chain's CDR3 is CASNLRQVLPEAFF. The CDR3 region has the DNA TGTGCCAGCAACCTAAGACAGGTACTCCCTGAAGCTTTCTTT. The V call is TRBV2, the J call TRBJ1-1; tentatively, D is TRBD1 (6 bases). CDR3 length: 14 residues. Trimming stripped 7 bases from V and 6 bases from J, with 18 bases between. In germline, CDR1 is SNHLY, CDR2 FYNNEI.